The present TCR beta chain was sequenced within a study of T cell repertoires and HLA-DP antigens. Whole-study context: Transduced HeLa cells presented HLA-DP to CD4+ T cells. Pre-culture CD4+ samples used around 1,100 ng DNA versus 200 to 250 ng for CD137+CD4+ sorts.

Amplification used primers for 54 TRBV and 13 TRBJ segments. The assay was immunoSEQ multiplex PCR, and TCRdb's table has in-frame clones only and misses some. Among 55,000 to 80,000 clones listed, roughly 78% were seen once. V shed 5 bases and J shed 5 bases, with 12 bases lying between them. In germline, CDR1 is WSHSY, CDR2 SAAADI. The CDR3 has 13 residues. This clone was detected only once. The antigen remains unidentified. V is TRBV10-2 and J is TRBJ2-5, with D unresolved. This receptor was taken from a man in his 60s in good health and CMV-seronegative. Sequencing was done on a sample of CD4+ T cells from PBMCs. The CDR3 DNA is TGCGCCAGCAGTTACGTGTTCGGGGAGACCCAGTACTTC. This codes for CASSYVFGETQYF.